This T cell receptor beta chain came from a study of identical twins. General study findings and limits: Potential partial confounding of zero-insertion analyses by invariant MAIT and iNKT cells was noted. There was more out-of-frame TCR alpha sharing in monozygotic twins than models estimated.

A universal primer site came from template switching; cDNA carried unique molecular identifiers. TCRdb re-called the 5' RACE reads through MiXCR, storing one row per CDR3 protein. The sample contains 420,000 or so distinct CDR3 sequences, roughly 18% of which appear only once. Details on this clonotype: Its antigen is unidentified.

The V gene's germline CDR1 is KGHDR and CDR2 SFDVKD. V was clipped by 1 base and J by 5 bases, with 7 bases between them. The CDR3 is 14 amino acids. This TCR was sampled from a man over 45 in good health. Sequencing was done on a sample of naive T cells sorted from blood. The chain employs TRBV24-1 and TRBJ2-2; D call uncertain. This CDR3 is CATSDFLKTGELFF. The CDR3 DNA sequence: TGTGCCACCAGTGATTTCCTGAAAACCGGGGAGCTGTTTTTT.